Each of the 8 T cell receptor beta chains below was sequenced from the same sample in a study of a mutant IDH1 vaccine in newly diagnosed glioma. Antigens of these TCRs are unknown. Repertoires were generated with immunoSEQ multiplex PCR, while TCRdb's copy carries only in-frame clones and drops some. The repertoire holds around 70,000 clones, with approximately 86% as singletons. Time point in this sample: week 35, safety follow-up. In the vaccine, a single dose held 300 ug of the mutant IDH1 20-mer peptide, along with topical imiquimod. This sample comprised PBMCs, obtained from a glioma patient whose treatment included an IDH1 peptide vaccine. These receptors were taken from a young man with glioma.

This sequence joins TRBV5-5 and TRBJ2-5; D may match TRBD1 or TRBD2 (5 bases each). The J call is in doubt because the DNA end fits TRBJ2-7 better. Germline CDR1 and CDR2: SGHKS and YYEKEE (reference sequence). The CDR3 extends over 14 amino acids. This CDR3 is CASSVQGVSYEQYF. In nucleotides, the CDR3 is TGTGCCAGCAGCGTGCAGGGAGTTAGTTACGAGCAGTACTTC.

The V gene is TRBV29-1, the J gene TRBJ1-3, with D hard to call. This CDR3 is 14 amino acids long. Trimming removed 6 bases at V and 1 base at J, with 13 bases between. Germline V gives CDR1 SQVTM, CDR2 ANQGSEA. DNA for the CDR3: TGCAGCGTCAAGTTGAGGTTATCTGGAAACACCATATATTTT. The encoded protein is CSVKLRLSGNTIYF. The complete variable domain, with remaining parts taken from reference TRBV29-1 and TRBJ1-3, reads SAVISQKPSRDICQRGTSLTIQCQVDSQVTMMFWYRQQPGQSLTLIATANQGSEATYESGFVIDKFPISRPNLTFSTLTVSNMSPEDSSIYLCSVKLRLSGNTIYFGEGSWLTVV.

The V gene is TRBV30, the J gene TRBJ1-4; maybe TRBD1 (6 bases). V shed 2 bases and J shed 5 bases, with 12 bases lying between them. The CDR3 has 14 amino acids. Germline V lookup: CDR1 GTSNPN, CDR2 SVGIG (reference sequence). The DNA for the CDR3 is TGTGCCTGGAGTCGCGGGGGCCCGAATGAAAAACTGTTTTTT. Translated, it gives CAWSRGGPNEKLFF.

This chain's CDR3 is CASAPGGRGSRQPQHF. In DNA, the CDR3 is TGTGCCAGCGCCCCGGGTGGCAGGGGTTCGCGACAGCCCCAGCATTTT. The chain couples TRBV28 to TRBJ1-5, with D perhaps TRBD1 (6 bases). V was shortened by 8 bases and J by 7 bases, with 24 bases between the two germline ends. The germline V gene has CDR1 MDHEN and CDR2 SYDVKM. This CDR3 contains 16 residues.

This clone was detected a few times. V usage is TRBV2 and J usage is TRBJ1-5; TRBD1 is a possible D gene (6 bases). V was trimmed by 5 bases and J by 0 bases, leaving 11 bases between them. The CDR3 has 15 amino acids. Germline V gives CDR1 SNHLY, CDR2 FYNNEI. The CDR3 coding sequence is TGTGCCAGCAGTTTGAGGGGGGATAGCAATCAGCCCCAGCATTTT. Amino acid sequence: CASSLRGDSNQPQHF. Full variable domain (missing parts from reference TRBV2 and TRBJ1-5): EPEVTQTPSHQVTQMGQEVILRCVPISNHLYFYWYRQILGQKVEFLVSFYNNEISEKSEIFDDQFSVERPDGSNFTLKIRSTKLEDSAMYFCASSLRGDSNQPQHFGDGTRLSIL.

This clone was detected once. CDR3 DNA sequence: TGTGCCAGCAGCTACAGGGGTACCTCTAATGAAAAACTGTTTTTT. Protein product: CASSYRGTSNEKLFF. This rearrangement joins TRBV7-2 to TRBJ1-4; 7 positions match TRBD1. The CDR3 is made up of 15 amino acids. CDR1 is SGHTA and CDR2 is FQGNSA in the germline V gene. Losses at the gene ends were 4 bases for V and 3 bases for J; bases not matched to a gene: 5. Combining the CDR3 with reference TRBV7-2 and TRBJ1-4 gives the whole variable domain GAGVSQSPSNKVTEKGKDVELRCDPISGHTALYWYRQSLGQGLEFLIYFQGNSAPDKSGLPSDRFSAERTGGSVSTLTIQRTQQEDSAVYLCASSYRGTSNEKLFFGSGTQLSVL.

J is TRBJ2-7 and V is TRBV20-1; D not certain. The CDR3 loop spans 11 amino acids. Germline CDR1 is DFQATT and CDR2 is SNEGSKA (reference sequence). Trimming took off 3 bases at V and 9 bases at J, with 12 bases between the two ends. CDR3 region: CSASFLDWQYF. CDR3 DNA: TGCAGTGCTAGTTTTCTAGATTGGCAGTACTTC.

V gene TRBV4-2 combines with J gene TRBJ2-3, with D possibly TRBD2 on 7 matching bases. The germline gives CDR1 LGHNA, CDR2 YNFKEQ. With 5 bases removed from V and 4 bases from J, the gap between germline ends came to 19 bases. The CDR3 extends over 16 amino acids. For the CDR3, the DNA is TGTGCCAGCAGCGGTCGAGGGGGGGGTCGCCCAGATACGCAGTATTTT. Translating gives CASSGRGGGRPDTQYF.